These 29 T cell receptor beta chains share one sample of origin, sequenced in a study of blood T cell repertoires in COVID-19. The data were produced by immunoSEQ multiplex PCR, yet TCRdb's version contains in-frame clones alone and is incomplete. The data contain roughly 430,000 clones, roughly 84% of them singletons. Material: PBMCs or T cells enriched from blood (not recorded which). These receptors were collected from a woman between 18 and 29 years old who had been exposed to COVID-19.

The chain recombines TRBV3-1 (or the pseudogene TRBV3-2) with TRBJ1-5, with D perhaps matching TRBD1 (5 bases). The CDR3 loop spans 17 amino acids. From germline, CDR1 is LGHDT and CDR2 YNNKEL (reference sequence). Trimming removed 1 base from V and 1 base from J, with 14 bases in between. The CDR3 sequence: CASSQGEQGWSNQPQHF. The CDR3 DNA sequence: TGTGCCAGCAGCCAAGGCGAGCAGGGATGGAGCAATCAGCCCCAGCATTTT.

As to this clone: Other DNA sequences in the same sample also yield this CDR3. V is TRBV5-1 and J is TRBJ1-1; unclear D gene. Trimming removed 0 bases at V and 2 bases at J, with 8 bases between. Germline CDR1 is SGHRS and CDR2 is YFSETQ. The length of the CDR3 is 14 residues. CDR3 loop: CASSLGGLNTEAFF. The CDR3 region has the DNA TGCGCCAGCAGCTTGGGAGGACTTAACACTGAAGCTTTCTTT. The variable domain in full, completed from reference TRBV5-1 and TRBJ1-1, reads KAGVTQTPRYLIKTRGQQVTLSCSPISGHRSVSWYQQTPGQGLQFLFEYFSETQRNKGNFPGRFSGRQFSNSRSEMNVSTLELGDSALYLCASSLGGLNTEAFFGQGTRLTVV.

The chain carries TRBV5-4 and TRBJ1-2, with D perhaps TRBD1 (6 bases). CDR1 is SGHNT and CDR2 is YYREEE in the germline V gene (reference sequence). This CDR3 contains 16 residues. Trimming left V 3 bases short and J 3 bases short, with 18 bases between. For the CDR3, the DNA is TGTGCCAGCAGCTACTGGGGAGGAGGGGGGGACTATGGCTACACCTTC. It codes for CASSYWGGGGDYGYTF.

The CDR3 DNA reads as TGTGCCAGCAGCGCCTACCAGGGAACTGAAGCTTTCTTT. Its translation is CASSAYQGTEAFF. The rearrangement links TRBV9 to TRBJ1-1, with D tentatively TRBD1 (5 bases). Germline V CDR1 and CDR2: SGDLS, YYNGEE. The V and J ends lost 3 bases and 5 bases respectively, with 11 bases between them. This CDR3 comprises 13 residues.

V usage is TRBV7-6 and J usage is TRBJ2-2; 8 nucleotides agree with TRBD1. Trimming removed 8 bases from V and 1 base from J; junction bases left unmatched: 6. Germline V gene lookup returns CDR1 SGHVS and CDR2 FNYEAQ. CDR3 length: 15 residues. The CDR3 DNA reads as TGTGCCAGCTCCTTTGGGACAGGGAACACCGGGGAGCTGTTTTTT. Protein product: CASSFGTGNTGELFF.

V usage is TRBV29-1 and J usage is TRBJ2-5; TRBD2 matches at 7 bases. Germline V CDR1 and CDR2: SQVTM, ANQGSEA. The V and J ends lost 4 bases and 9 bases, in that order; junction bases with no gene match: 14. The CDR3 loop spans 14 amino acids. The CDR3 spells CSVVLAAMGGSQYF. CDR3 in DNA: TGCAGCGTTGTGCTAGCGGCTATGGGGGGGTCCCAGTACTTC.

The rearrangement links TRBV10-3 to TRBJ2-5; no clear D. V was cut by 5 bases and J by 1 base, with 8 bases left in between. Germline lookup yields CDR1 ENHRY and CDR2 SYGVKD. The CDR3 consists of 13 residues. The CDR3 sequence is CAISSQAQETQYF. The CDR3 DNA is TGTGCCATCAGTAGCCAGGCCCAAGAGACCCAGTACTTC.

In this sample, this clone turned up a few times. The CDR3 reads CASSQSGTGARGNTIYF. CDR3 nucleotides: TGTGCCAGCAGTCAATCCGGGACAGGGGCGAGAGGAAACACCATATATTTT. The chain is built from TRBV6-6 and TRBJ1-3; 10 positions agree with TRBD1. This CDR3 region has 17 residues. Germline V gene sequence: CDR1 MNHNY, CDR2 SVGAGI (reference sequence). Losses at the gene ends were 5 bases for V and 4 bases for J; bases not matched to a gene: 11.

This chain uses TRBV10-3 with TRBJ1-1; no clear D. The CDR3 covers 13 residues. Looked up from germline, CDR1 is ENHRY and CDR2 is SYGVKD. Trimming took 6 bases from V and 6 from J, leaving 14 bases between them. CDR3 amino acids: CAIRETGWAEAFF. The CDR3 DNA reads TGTGCCATCAGGGAAACGGGGTGGGCTGAAGCTTTCTTT.

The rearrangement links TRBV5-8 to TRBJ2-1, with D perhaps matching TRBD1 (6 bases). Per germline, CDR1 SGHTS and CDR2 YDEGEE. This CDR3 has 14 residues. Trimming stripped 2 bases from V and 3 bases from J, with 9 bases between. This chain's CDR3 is CASSFRTDYNEQFF. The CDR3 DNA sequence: TGTGCCAGCAGCTTCCGGACAGACTACAATGAGCAGTTCTTC.

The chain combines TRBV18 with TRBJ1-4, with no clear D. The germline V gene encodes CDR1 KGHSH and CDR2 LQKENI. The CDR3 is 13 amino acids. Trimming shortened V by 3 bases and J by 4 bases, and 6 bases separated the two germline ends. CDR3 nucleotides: TGTGCCAGCTCACCGAACAGTAATGAAAAACTGTTTTTT. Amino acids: CASSPNSNEKLFF.

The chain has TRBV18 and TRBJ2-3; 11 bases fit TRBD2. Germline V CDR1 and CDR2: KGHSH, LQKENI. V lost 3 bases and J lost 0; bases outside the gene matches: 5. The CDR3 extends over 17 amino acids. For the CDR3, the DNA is TGTGCCAGCTCACCGCGACTAGCGGGGACTAGCACAGATACGCAGTATTTT. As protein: CASSPRLAGTSTDTQYF.

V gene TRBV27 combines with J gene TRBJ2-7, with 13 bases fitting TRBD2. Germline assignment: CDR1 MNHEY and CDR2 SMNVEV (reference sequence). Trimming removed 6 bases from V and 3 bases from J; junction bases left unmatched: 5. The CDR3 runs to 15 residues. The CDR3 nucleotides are TGTGCCAGCAGCCCCGGGACTAGCGGGAACTACGAGCAGTACTTC. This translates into CASSPGTSGNYEQYF.

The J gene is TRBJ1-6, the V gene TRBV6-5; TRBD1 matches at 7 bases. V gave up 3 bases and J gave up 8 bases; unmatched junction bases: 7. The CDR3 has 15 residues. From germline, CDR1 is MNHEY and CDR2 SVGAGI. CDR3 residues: CASSYPGGRYSPLHF. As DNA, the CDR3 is TGTGCCAGCAGTTATCCAGGGGGGAGGTATTCACCCCTCCACTTT.

In DNA form, the CDR3 reads TGTGCCAACACAGGGGCTTATAGCAATCAGCCCCAGCATTTT. Its translation is CANTGAYSNQPQHF. This chain links TRBV6-9 with TRBJ1-5; 7 bases match TRBD1. Trimming cost V 10 bases and J 0 bases; bases outside gene matches: 6. CDR1 MNHGY and CDR2 SVAAGI come from the germline V gene. The CDR3 has 14 amino acids.

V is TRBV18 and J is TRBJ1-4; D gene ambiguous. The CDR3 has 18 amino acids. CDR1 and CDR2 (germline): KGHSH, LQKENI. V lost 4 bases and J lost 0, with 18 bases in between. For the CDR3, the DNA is TGTGCCAGCTCACTCGGACCGCAGGACTTTGCAACTAATGAAAAACTGTTTTTT. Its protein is CASSLGPQDFATNEKLFF. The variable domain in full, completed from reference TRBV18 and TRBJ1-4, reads NAGVMQNPRHLVRRRGQEARLRCSPMKGHSHVYWYRQLPEEGLKFMVYLQKENIIDESGMPKERFSAEFPKEGPSILRIQQVVRGDSAAYFCASSLGPQDFATNEKLFFGSGTQLSVL.

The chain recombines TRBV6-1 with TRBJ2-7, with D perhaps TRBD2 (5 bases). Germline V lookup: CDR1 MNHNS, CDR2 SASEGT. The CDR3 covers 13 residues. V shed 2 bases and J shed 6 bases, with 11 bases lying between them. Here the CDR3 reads CASSEPGLGEQYF. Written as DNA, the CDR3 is TGTGCCAGCAGTGAACCCGGACTGGGCGAGCAGTACTTC.

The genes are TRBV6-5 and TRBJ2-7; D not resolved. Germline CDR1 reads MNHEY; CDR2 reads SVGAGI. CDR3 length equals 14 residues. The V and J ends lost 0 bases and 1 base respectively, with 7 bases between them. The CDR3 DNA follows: TGTGCCAGCAGTTACTCGGTCCGGTCCTACGAGCAGTACTTC. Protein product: CASSYSVRSYEQYF.

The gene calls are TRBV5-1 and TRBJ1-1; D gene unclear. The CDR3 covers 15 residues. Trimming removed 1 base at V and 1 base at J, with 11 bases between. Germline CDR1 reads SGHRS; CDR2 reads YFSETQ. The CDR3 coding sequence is TGCGCCAGCAGCTTGTCAAGCGGTACGAACACTGAAGCTTTCTTT. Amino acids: CASSLSSGTNTEAFF. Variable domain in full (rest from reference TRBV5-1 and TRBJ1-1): KAGVTQTPRYLIKTRGQQVTLSCSPISGHRSVSWYQQTPGQGLQFLFEYFSETQRNKGNFPGRFSGRQFSNSRSEMNVSTLELGDSALYLCASSLSSGTNTEAFFGQGTRLTVV.

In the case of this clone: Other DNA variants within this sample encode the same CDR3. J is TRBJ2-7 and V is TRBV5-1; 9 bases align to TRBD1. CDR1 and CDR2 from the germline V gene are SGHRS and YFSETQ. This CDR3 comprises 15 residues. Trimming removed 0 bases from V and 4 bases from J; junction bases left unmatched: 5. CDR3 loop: CASSLAGQGVYEQYF. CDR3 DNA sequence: TGCGCCAGCAGCTTGGCGGGACAGGGAGTGTACGAGCAGTACTTC. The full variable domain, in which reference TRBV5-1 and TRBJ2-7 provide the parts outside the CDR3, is KAGVTQTPRYLIKTRGQQVTLSCSPISGHRSVSWYQQTPGQGLQFLFEYFSETQRNKGNFPGRFSGRQFSNSRSEMNVSTLELGDSALYLCASSLAGQGVYEQYFGPGTRLTVT.

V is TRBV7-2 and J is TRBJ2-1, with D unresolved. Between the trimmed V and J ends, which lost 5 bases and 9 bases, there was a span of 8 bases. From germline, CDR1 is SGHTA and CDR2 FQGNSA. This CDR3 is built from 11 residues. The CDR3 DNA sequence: TGTGCCAGCAGCACAGTCGTTGAGCAGTTCTTC. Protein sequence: CASSTVVEQFF.

Here the CDR3 reads CASSLATGEKADTQYF. The CDR3 bases are TGTGCCAGCAGCTTAGCGACAGGGGAAAAGGCAGATACGCAGTATTTT. V usage is TRBV7-9 and J usage is TRBJ2-3, with TRBD1 identical over 8 bases. With V trimmed by 0 bases and J by 4 bases, 6 bases remained unmatched. CDR3 length equals 16 residues. The germline V gene encodes CDR1 SEHNR and CDR2 FQNEAQ (reference sequence).

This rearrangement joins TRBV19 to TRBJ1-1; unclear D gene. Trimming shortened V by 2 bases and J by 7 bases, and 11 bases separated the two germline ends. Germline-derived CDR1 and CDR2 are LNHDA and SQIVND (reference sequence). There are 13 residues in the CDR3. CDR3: CASSIPRMSEAFF. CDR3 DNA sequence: TGTGCCAGTAGTATACCGAGGATGAGTGAAGCTTTCTTT.

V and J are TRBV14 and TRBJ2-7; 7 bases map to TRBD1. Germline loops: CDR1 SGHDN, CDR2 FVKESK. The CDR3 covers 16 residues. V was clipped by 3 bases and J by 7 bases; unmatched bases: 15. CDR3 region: CASSHGRQGVRLEQYF. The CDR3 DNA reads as TGTGCCAGCAGCCACGGCAGACAGGGAGTACGTTTGGAGCAGTACTTC.

The CDR3 protein is CASSTWDRAMNTEAFF. In nucleotides, the CDR3 is TGTGCCAGCAGTACATGGGACAGGGCAATGAACACTGAAGCTTTCTTT. The chain links TRBV28 to TRBJ1-1, with TRBD1 identical over 9 bases. Trimming took 5 bases from V and 0 from J; bases not matched to a gene: 7. CDR1 and CDR2 (germline): MDHEN, SYDVKM. The CDR3 totals 16 residues.

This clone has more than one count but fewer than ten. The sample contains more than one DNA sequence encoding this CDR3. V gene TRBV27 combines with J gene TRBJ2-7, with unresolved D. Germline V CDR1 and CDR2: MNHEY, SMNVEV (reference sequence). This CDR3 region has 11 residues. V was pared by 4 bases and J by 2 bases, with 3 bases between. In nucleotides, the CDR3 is TGTGCCAGCAGTTCCACCTACGAGCAGTACTTC. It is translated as CASSSTYEQYF.

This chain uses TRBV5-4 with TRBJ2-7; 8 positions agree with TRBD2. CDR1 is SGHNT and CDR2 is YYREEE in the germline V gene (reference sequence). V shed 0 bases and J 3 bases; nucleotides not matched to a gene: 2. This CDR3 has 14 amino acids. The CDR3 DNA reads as TGTGCCAGCAGCTTGGACAGCGGGAGCTACGAGCAGTACTTC. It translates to CASSLDSGSYEQYF.

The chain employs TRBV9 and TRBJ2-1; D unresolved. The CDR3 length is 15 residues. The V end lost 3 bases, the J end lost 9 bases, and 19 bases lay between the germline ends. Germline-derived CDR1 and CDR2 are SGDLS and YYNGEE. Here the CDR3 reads CASSGGDLPLPEQFF. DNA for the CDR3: TGTGCCAGCAGCGGTGGTGACTTACCTCTCCCTGAGCAGTTCTTC.

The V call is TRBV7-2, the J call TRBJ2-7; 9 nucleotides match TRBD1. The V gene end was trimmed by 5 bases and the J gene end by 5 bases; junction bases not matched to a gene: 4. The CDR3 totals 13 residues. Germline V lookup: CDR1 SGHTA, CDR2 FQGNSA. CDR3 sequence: CASSDRDRDEQYF. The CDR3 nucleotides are TGTGCCAGCAGCGACAGGGACAGGGACGAGCAGTACTTC.